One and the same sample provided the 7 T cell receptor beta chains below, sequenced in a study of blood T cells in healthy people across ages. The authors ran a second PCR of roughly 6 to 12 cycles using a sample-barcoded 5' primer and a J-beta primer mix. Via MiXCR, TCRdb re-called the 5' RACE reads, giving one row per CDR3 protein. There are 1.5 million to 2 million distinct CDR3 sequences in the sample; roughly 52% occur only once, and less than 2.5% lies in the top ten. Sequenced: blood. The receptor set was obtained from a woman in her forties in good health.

The CDR3 DNA reads as TGTGCCAGCAGAGAGGGACAGGGTGGTTACCAAGAGACCCAGTTCTTC. Translated, it gives CASREGQGGYQETQFF. This rearrangement joins TRBV6-1 to TRBJ2-5; 9 nucleotides match TRBD1. The DNA end favors TRBJ2-1, so the J call may be wrong. Germline CDR1 and CDR2: MNHNS and SASEGT. This CDR3 has 16 residues.

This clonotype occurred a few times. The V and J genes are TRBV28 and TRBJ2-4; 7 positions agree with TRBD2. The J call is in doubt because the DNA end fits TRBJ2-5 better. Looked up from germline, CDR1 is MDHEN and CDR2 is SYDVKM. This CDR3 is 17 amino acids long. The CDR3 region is CASSPPLGGGLLETQYF. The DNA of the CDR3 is TGTGCCAGCAGCCCTCCCCTGGGGGGGGGTCTACTTGAGACCCAGTACTTC.

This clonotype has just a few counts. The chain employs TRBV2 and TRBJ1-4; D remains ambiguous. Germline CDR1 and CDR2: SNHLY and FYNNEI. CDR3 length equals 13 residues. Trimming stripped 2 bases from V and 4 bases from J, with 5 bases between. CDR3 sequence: CASSERFNEKLFF. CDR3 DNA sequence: TGTGCCAGCAGTGAACGGTTTAATGAAAAACTGTTTTTT. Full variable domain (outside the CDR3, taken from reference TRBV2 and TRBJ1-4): EPEVTQTPSHQVTQMGQEVILRCVPISNHLYFYWYRQILGQKVEFLVSFYNNEISEKSEIFDDQFSVERPDGSNFTLKIRSTKLEDSAMYFCASSERFNEKLFFGSGTQLSVL.

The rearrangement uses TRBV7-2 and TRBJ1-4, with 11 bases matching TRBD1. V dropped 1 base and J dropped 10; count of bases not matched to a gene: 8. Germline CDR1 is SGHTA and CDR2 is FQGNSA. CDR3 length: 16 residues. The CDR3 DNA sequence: TGTGCCAGCAGCTTAGTGTCGGCGGACAGGGGGCCAAAACTGTTTTTT. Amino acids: CASSLVSADRGPKLFF.

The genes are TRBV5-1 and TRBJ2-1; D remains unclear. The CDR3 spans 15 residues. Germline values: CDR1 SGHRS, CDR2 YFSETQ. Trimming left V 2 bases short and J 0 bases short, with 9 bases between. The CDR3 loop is CASSFGVGSYNEQFF. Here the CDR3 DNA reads TGCGCCAGCAGCTTTGGGGTCGGCTCCTACAATGAGCAGTTCTTC.

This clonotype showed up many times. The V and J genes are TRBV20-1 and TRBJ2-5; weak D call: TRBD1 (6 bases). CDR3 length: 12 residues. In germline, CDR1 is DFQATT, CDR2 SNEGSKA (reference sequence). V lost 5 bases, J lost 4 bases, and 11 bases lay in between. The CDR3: CSAAPGVETQYF. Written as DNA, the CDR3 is TGCAGTGCTGCACCAGGGGTAGAGACCCAGTACTTC.

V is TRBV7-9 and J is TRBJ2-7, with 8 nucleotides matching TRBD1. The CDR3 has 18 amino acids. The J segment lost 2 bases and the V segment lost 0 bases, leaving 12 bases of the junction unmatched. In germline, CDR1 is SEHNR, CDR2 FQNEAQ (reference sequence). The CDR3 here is CASSLANVRDRYTYEQYF. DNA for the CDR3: TGTGCCAGCAGCTTAGCTAATGTCCGGGACAGGTACACCTACGAGCAGTACTTC. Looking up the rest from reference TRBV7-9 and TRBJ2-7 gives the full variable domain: DTGVSQNPRHKITKRGQNVTFRCDPISEHNRLYWYRQTLGQGPEFLTYFQNEAQLEKSRLLSDRFSAERPKGSFSTLEIQRTEQGDSAMYLCASSLANVRDRYTYEQYFGPGTRLTVT.